This TCR beta chain was retrieved from a study of cytomegalovirus exposure and HLA in healthy donors. Remarks on this clone: Its antigen is undetermined.

V lost 6 bases and J 1 base, leaving 10 bases between the germline ends. CDR1 is SQVTM, CDR2 ANQGSEA, per germline. CDR3 size: 12 residues. The PCR used 60 Vbeta and 13 Jbeta primers. The table came from immunoSEQ multiplex PCR; TCRdb's copy has only in-frame clones and leaves some out. The sample comprises approximately 190,000 clones, more than 75% of which are singletons, and around 3.5% rests with the top ten. The study, taken as a whole, reports: With further analysis later on, most CMV-associated TCR beta chains appeared HLA-restricted. Reports credit the classifier with highly specific, highly sensitive diagnosis of cytomegalovirus status. The study designated 150 or so TCR beta chains cytomegalovirus-associated.

The origin of this receptor is a man aged 40-49 years in good health and CMV-seropositive. Sequencing was carried out using PBMCs. The chain is built from TRBV29-1 and TRBJ2-7, with D tentatively TRBD1 (6 bases). CDR3 coding DNA: TGCAGCGTGTGGACAGCATCCTACGAGCAGTACTTC. It translates to CSVWTASYEQYF.